This T cell receptor (beta chain) appears in the sequencing data of a study of T cells in localized non-small cell lung cancer. Overall study findings and caveats: Heterogeneity remains possible because sequencing was limited to only one tumor region. Clonality of T cells reached its maximum in uninvolved adjacent lung, surpassing tumor.

About this clone: What it recognizes is unknown.

Profiled with immunoSEQ multiplex PCR; TCRdb holds only in-frame clones, not every one. The sample shows some 80,000 clones, roughly four fifths of them seen only once. This CDR3 has 17 residues. The germline gives CDR1 KGHSH, CDR2 LQKENI. V trimming: 5 bases; J trimming: 7 bases; junction bases outside the gene matches: 19. Sequencing used peripheral blood, obtained before any cancer treatment. This receptor was obtained from a man aged 35-69 years with stage I lung adenocarcinoma. The chain combines TRBV18 with TRBJ2-7; 8 bases match TRBD1. CDR3 sequence: CASSSRGGGQGALEQYF. For the CDR3, the DNA is TGTGCCAGCTCATCCCGAGGTGGTGGTCAGGGGGCACTAGAGCAGTACTTC.